Below are 5 T cell receptor beta chains sequenced from a single sample in a study of blood T cell repertoires in COVID-19 (dated by TCRdb to 2020 to 2021). The method was the immunoSEQ multiplex PCR assay. Here the immuneACCESS table is served through TCRdb, limited to in-frame sequences with V and J called. Missing clones are a known gap in these copies; in checked studies unresolved V genes cover under half, and the rest lacks a known reason. Here the sample has approximately 51,000 clones; over 75% occur a single time. The ten largest clones represent 13% to 15% of the sample. The sample comprised peripheral blood. The receptors originated from a human donor in a cohort sampled during active COVID-19.

The gene calls are TRBV19 and TRBJ2-7, with TRBD1 identical over 9 bases. Per the germline V gene, CDR1 is LNHDA and CDR2 is SQIVND (reference sequence). J lost 0 bases, V lost 5 bases, and 5 bases had no gene match. The CDR3 is 15 amino acids. This CDR3 reads CASSPVTGGSYEQYF. In nucleotides, the CDR3 is TGTGCCAGTAGTCCCGTGACAGGGGGCTCCTACGAGCAGTACTTC.

The chain is built from TRBV6-5 and TRBJ2-7, with D perhaps matching TRBD2 (5 bases). The V gene lost 7 bases and the J gene lost 0 bases, with 16 bases spanning the gap. Germline assignment: CDR1 MNHEY and CDR2 SVGAGI. The CDR3 extends over 15 amino acids. DNA of the CDR3: TGTGCCAGCACACCCGCCGGGATTAGCTCCTACGAGCAGTACTTC. Translating gives CASTPAGISSYEQYF.

The chain links TRBV18 to TRBJ2-2, with 12 bases lining up with TRBD2. The CDR3 runs 15 residues. CDR1 and CDR2 (germline): KGHSH, LQKENI. J lost 6 bases, V lost 4 bases, and 3 bases had no gene match. The chain's CDR3 is CASSRTSGNAGELFF. The CDR3 region has the DNA TGTGCCAGCTCACGGACTAGCGGGAATGCCGGGGAGCTGTTTTTT.

Concerning this clone itself: One junction end disagrees with the germline gene, perhaps due to a read error. The rearrangement joins TRBV7-7 to TRBJ2-5, with TRBD2 matching 16 bases. This CDR3 is built from 18 residues. CDR1 is SSHAT and CDR2 is FNYEAQ in the germline V gene (reference sequence). The CDR3 bases are TGTGCTAGCAGCCCACACGGGACTAGCGGGGGGGTCTTGGAGACCCAGTACTTC. Its protein product is CASSPHGTSGGVLETQYF.

J is TRBJ1-1 and V is TRBV11-2, with D hard to call. The CDR3 has 16 residues. V gave up 1 base and J gave up 0 bases, with 12 bases separating them. CDR1 is SGHAT and CDR2 is FQNNGV in the germline V gene. The CDR3 protein is CASSLAAAPVNTEAFF. The CDR3 region has the DNA TGTGCCAGCAGCTTAGCCGCGGCCCCCGTGAACACTGAAGCTTTCTTT.